This T cell receptor (beta chain) was observed in a study of T cells expressing NK-cell markers. Germline V gives CDR1 SGHDT, CDR2 YYEEEE. CDR3 length: 16 amino acids. TCRdb reanalyzed the 5' RACE reads, giving one entry per CDR3 protein sequence and no DNA. The repertoire table contains around 110,000 distinct CDR3 sequences. The source of this sequence is a woman between 18 and 70 years old in good health. The V gene is TRBV5-6, the J gene TRBJ2-2; with no DNA, the TCRdb D assignment of TRBD1 cannot be verified. The sample was blood T cells: a sorted CD56 or NKG2C T cell subset, CD4+ or CD8+ T cells, or bulk PBMC T cells (not recorded which). The CDR3 sequence: CASSLVSSPGTGELFF.